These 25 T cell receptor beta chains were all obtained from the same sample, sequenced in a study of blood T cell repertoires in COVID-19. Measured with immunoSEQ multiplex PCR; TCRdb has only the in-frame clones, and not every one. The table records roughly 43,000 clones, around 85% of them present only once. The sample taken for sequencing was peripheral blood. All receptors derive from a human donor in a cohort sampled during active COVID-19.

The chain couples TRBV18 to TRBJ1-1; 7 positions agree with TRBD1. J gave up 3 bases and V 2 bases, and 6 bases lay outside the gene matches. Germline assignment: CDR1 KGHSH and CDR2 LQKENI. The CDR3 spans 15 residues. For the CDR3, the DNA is TGTGCCAGCTCACCAGATAGGGGGCGGGACACTGAAGCTTTCTTT. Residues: CASSPDRGRDTEAFF.

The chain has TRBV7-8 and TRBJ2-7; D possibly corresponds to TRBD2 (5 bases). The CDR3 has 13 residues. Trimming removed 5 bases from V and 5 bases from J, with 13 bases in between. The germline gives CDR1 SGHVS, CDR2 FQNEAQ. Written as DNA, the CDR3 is TGTGCCAGCAGCGGCCGGGGATTGGACGAGCAGTACTTC. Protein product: CASSGRGLDEQYF.

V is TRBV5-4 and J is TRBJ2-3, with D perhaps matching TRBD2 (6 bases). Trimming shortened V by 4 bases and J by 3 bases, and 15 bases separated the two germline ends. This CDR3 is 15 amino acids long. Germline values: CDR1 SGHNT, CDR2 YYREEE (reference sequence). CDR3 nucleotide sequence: TGTGCCAGCAGCGCCGGGACTGACTCAACAGATACGCAGTATTTT. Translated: CASSAGTDSTDTQYF. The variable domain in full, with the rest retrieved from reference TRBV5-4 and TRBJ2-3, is ETGVTQSPTHLIKTRGQQVTLRCSSQSGHNTVSWYQQALGQGPQFIFQYYREEENGRGNFPPRFSGLQFPNYSSELNVNALELDDSALYLCASSAGTDSTDTQYFGPGTRLTVL.

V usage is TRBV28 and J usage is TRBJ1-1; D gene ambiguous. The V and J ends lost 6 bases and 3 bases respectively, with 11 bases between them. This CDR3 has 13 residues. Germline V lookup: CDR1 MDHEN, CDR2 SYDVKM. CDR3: CASSLDTYTEAFF. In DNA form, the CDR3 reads TGTGCCAGCAGCCTTGACACCTACACTGAAGCTTTCTTT.

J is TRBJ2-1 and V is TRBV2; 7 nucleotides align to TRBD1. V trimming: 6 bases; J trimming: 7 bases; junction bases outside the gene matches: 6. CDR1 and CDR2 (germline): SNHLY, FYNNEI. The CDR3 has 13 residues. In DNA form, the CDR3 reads TGTGCCAGCAGGATTTCACAGGGGAATGAGCAGTTCTTC. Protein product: CASRISQGNEQFF.

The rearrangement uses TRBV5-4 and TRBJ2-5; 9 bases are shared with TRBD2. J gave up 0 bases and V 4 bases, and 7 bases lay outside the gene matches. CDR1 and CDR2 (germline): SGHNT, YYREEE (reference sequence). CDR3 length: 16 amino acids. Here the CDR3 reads CASSPRAGGYQETQYF. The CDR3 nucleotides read TGTGCCAGCAGCCCGAGGGCGGGGGGGTACCAAGAGACCCAGTACTTC.

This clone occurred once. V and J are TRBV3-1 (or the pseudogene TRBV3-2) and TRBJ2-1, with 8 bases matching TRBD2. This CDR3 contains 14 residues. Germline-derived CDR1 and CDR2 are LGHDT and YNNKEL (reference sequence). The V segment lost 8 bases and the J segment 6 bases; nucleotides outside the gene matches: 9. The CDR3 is CASGSGGLGNEQFF. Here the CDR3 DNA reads TGTGCCAGCGGGAGCGGGGGCCTGGGCAATGAGCAGTTCTTC.

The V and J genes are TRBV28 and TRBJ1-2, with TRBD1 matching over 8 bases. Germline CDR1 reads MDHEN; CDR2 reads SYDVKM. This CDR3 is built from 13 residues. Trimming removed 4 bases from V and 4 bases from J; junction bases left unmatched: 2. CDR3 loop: CASSSGQGYGYTF. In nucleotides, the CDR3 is TGTGCCAGCAGTTCCGGACAGGGCTATGGCTACACCTTC.

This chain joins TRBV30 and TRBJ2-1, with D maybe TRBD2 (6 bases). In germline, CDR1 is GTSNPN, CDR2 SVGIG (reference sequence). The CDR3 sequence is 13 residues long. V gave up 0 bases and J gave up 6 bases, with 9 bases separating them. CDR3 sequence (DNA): TGTGCCTGGAGTGTTGGAGGGCCCAATGAGCAGTTCTTC. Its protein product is CAWSVGGPNEQFF.

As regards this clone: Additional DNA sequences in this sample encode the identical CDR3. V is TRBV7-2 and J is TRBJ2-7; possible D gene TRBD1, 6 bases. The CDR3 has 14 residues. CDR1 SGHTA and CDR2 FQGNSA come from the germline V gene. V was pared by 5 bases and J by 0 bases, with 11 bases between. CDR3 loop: CASSLRGLSYEQYF. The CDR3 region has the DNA TGTGCCAGCAGCCTCAGGGGCCTCTCCTACGAGCAGTACTTC.

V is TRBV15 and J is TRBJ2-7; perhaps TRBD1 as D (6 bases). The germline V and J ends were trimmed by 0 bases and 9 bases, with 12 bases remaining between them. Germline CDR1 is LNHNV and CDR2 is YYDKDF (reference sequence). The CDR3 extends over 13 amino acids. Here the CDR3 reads CATSRDKEGVQYF. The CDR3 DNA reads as TGTGCCACCAGCAGAGACAAAGAGGGGGTGCAGTACTTC.

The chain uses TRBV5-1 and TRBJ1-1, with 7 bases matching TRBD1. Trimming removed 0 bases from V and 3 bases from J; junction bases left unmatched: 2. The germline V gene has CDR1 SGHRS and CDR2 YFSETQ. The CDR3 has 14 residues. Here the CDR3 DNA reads TGCGCCAGCAGCTTGGGGGGACAGTACACTGAAGCTTTCTTT. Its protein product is CASSLGGQYTEAFF.

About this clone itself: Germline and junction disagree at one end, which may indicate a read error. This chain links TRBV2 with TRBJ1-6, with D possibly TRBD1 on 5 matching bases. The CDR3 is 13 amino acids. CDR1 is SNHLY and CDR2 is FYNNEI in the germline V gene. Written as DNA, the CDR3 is TGTGCCAGCAGGGAAGGGACTGTTTCACCCCTCCACTTT. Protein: CASREGTVSPLHF.

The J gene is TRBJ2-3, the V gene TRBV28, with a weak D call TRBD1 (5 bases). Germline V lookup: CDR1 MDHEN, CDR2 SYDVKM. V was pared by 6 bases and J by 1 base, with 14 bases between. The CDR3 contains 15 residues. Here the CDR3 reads CASSPRQLRTDTQYF. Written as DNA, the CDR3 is TGTGCCAGCAGCCCTCGACAGCTTCGCACAGATACGCAGTATTTT.

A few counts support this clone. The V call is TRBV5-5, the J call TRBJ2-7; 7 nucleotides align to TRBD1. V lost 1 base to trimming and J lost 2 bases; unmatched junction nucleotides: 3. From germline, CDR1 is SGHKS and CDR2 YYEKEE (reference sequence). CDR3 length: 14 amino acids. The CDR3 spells CASSLWDRAYEQYF. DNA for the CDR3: TGTGCCAGCAGCTTGTGGGACAGAGCCTACGAGCAGTACTTC. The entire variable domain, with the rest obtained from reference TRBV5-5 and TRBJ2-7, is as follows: DAGVTQSPTHLIKTRGQQVTLRCSPISGHKSVSWYQQVLGQGPQFIFQYYEKEERGRGNFPDRFSARQFPNYSSELNVNALLLGDSALYLCASSLWDRAYEQYFGPGTRLTVT.

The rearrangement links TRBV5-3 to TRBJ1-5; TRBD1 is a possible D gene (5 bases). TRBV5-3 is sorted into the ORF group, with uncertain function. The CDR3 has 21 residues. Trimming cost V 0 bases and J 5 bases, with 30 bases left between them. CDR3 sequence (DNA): TGTGCCAGAAGCTTGGTTTGCCCCCACTGCACTGCCAGGGACTACCATCAGCCCCAGCATTTT. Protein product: CARSLVCPHCTARDYHQPQHF.

CDR3 nucleotide sequence: TGTGCCAGCAGTGAAGTGTACGGAGGCTACGAGCAGTACTTC. Encoded protein: CASSEVYGGYEQYF. The chain joins TRBV6-1 to TRBJ2-7, with D tentatively TRBD2 (5 bases). Looked up from germline, CDR1 is MNHNS and CDR2 is SASEGT. This CDR3 has 14 amino acids. Trimming took off 1 base at V and 3 bases at J, with 10 bases between the two ends.

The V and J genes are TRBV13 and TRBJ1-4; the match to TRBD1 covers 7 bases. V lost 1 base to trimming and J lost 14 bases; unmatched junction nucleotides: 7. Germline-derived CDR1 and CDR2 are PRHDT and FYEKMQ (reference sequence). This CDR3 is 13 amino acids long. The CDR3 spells CASSLEYQGVLFF. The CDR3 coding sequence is TGTGCCAGCAGCTTAGAATACCAGGGGGTGCTGTTTTTT.

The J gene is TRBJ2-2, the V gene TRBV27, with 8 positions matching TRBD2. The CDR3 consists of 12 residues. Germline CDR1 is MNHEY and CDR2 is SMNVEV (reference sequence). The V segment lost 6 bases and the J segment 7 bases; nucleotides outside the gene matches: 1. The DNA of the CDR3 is TGTGCCAGCAGGGGACTAGTCGGGGAGCTGTTTTTT. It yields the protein CASRGLVGELFF.

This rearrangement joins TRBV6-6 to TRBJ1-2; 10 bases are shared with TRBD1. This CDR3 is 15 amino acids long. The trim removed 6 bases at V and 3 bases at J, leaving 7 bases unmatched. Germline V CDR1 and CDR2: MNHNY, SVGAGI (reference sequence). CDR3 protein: CASSGTGVGDYGYTF. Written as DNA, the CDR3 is TGTGCCAGCAGCGGGACAGGGGTGGGTGACTATGGCTACACCTTC.

CDR3 coding DNA: TGCGCCAGCATGAAGAGGGAGGGCACTGAAGCTTTCTTT. The encoded protein is CASMKREGTEAFF. V usage is TRBV5-1 and J usage is TRBJ1-1; D remains unclear. The CDR3 extends over 13 amino acids. The germline V gene has CDR1 SGHRS and CDR2 YFSETQ. Trimming removed 6 bases from V and 4 bases from J, with 13 bases in between.

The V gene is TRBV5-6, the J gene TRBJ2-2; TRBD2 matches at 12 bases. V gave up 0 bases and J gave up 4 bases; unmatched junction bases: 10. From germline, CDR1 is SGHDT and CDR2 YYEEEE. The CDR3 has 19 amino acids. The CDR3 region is CASSLARLAGGLGTGELFF. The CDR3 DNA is TGTGCCAGCAGCTTGGCGCGCCTAGCGGGGGGGCTGGGCACCGGGGAGCTGTTTTTT.

The CDR3 nucleotides read TGCGCCAGCACCAGGGACAGGGGGGGCTATGGCTACACCTTC. This codes for CASTRDRGGYGYTF. V and J are TRBV5-1 and TRBJ1-2, with 11 bases fitting TRBD1. This CDR3 is 14 amino acids long. The ends lost 6 bases at V and 4 bases at J; junction bases unmatched: 5. Germline V CDR1 and CDR2: SGHRS, YFSETQ.

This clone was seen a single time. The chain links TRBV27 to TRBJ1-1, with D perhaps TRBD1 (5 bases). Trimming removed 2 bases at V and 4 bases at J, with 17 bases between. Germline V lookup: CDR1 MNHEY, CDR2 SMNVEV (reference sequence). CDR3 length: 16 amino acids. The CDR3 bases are TGTGCCAGCAGTTTAAAAAGCCCCTTGGGGGGCACTGAAGCTTTCTTT. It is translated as CASSLKSPLGGTEAFF.

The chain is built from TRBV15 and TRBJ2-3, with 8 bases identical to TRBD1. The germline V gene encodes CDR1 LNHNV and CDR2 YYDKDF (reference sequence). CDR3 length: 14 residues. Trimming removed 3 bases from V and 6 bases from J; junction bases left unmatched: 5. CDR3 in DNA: TGTGCCACCAGCAGTGACGGACAGGGCGATACGCAGTATTTT. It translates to CATSSDGQGDTQYF.